This TCR beta chain emerged from a study of vaccination and CD4 T cells after COVID-19. TCRdb re-derived calls from the PCR reads in MiXCR, one entry per CDR3 protein. The sample consists of 11,000 to 15,000 distinct CDR3 sequences, less than 70% of them appearing once. This clonotype was detected only a few times. Trimming cost V 6 bases and J 3 bases, with 14 bases left between them. CDR1 and CDR2 from the germline V gene are SGHTA and FQGNSA. This CDR3 has 15 residues. This chain connects TRBV7-2 to TRBJ2-2; unclear D gene. The input for sequencing was CD4+ T cells from blood, taken after SARS-CoV-2 vaccination. The TCR originated in a human donor who had recovered from COVID-19. The CDR3 reads CASRSRQQYTGELFF. CDR3 in DNA: TGTGCCAGCAGATCTAGACAACAATACACCGGGGAGCTGTTTTTT.